This TCR beta chain was profiled in a study of CD8+ T cells in alopecia areata. Whole-study context: Tofacitinib continued for 6 to 18 months and was then withheld for 6 months.

This CDR3 is built from 14 residues. V gave up 2 bases and J gave up 5 bases, with 11 bases separating them. Germline assignment: CDR1 LNHNV and CDR2 YYDKDF (reference sequence). Lesional scalp punch biopsies and peripheral blood came from alopecia areata patients. The researchers isolated CD4+ and CD8+ T cells from PBMCs by sorting. Extraction of RNA preceded its reverse transcription into cDNA, which served as the sequencing template. The protocol was immunoSEQ multiplex PCR, while the TCRdb copy is restricted to in-frame clones and leaves out a portion. The sample includes more than 150,000 clones, approximately 53% seen only once; the top ten take approximately 19%.

Material: CD8+ T cells sorted from blood, obtained at week 0. V usage is TRBV15 and J usage is TRBJ2-3, with D perhaps matching TRBD2 (5 bases). The receptor's source is a human donor with alopecia areata. DNA for the CDR3: TGTGCCACCAGCAGACGGACGGAGGAAGATACGCAGTATTTT. It translates to CATSRRTEEDTQYF.